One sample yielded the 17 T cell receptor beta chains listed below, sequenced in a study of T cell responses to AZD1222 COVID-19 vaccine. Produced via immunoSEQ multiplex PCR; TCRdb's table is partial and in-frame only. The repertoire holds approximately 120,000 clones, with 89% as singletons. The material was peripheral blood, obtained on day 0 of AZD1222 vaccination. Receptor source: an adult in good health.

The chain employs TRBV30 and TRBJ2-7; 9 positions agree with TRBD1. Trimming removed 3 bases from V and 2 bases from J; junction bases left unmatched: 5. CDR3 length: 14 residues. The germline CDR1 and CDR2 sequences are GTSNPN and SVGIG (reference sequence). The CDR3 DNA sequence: TGTGCCTGGAGCCCGGGACAGGGACCCTACGAGCAGTACTTC. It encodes CAWSPGQGPYEQYF.

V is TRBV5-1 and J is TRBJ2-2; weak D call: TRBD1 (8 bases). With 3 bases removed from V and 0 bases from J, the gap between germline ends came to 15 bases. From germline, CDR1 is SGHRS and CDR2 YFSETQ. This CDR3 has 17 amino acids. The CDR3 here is CASSSSQGGANTGELFF. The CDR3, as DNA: TGCGCCAGCAGCTCGTCACAGGGGGGGGCGAACACCGGGGAGCTGTTTTTT.

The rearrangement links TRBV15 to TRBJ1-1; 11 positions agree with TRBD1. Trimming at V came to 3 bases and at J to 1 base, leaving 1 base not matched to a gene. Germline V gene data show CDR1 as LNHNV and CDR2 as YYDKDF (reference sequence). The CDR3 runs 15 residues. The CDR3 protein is CATSSGQGANTEAFF. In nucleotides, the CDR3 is TGTGCCACCAGCAGCGGACAGGGGGCGAACACTGAAGCTTTCTTT.

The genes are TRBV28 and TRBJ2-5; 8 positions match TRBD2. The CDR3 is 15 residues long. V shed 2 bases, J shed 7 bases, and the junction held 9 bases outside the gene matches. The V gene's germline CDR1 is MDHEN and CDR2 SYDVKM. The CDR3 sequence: CASSLIGRALLTQYF. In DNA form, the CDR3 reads TGTGCCAGCAGTTTAATCGGGAGGGCCCTCTTGACCCAGTACTTC.

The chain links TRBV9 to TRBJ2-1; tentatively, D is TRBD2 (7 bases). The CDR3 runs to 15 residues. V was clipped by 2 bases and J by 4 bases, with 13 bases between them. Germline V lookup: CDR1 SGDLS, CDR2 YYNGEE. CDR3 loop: CASSVGGGTYNEQFF. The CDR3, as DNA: TGTGCCAGCAGCGTGGGGGGGGGCACATACAATGAGCAGTTCTTC. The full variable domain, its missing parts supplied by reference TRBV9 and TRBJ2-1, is DSGVTQTPKHLITATGQRVTLRCSPRSGDLSVYWYQQSLDQGLQFLIQYYNGEERAKGNILERFSAQQFPDLHSELNLSSLELGDSALYFCASSVGGGTYNEQFFGPGTRLTVL.

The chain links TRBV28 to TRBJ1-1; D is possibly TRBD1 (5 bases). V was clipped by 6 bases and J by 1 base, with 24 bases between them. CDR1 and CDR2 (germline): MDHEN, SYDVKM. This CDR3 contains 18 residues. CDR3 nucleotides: TGTGCCAGCAGACCCCCTACGGGGGGATCGGGTGCGAACACTGAAGCTTTCTTT. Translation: CASRPPTGGSGANTEAFF.

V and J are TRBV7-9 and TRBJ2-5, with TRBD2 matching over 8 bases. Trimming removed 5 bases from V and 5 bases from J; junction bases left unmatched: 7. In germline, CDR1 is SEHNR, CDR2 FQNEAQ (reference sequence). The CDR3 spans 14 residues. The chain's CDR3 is CASSVSGGSETQYF. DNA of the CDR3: TGTGCCAGCAGCGTCTCGGGGGGGTCGGAGACCCAGTACTTC. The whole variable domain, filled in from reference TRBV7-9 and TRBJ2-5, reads DTGVSQNPRHKITKRGQNVTFRCDPISEHNRLYWYRQTLGQGPEFLTYFQNEAQLEKSRLLSDRFSAERPKGSFSTLEIQRTEQGDSAMYLCASSVSGGSETQYFGPGTRLLVL.

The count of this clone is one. The CDR3 sequence: CASSQQGTGELFF. The CDR3 DNA is TGCGCCAGCAGCCAACAGGGAACCGGGGAGCTGTTTTTT. V gene TRBV5-1 combines with J gene TRBJ2-2; tentatively, D is TRBD1 (6 bases). Germline V gives CDR1 SGHRS, CDR2 YFSETQ. CDR3 length: 13 residues. V lost 4 bases and J lost 5, with 9 bases in between.

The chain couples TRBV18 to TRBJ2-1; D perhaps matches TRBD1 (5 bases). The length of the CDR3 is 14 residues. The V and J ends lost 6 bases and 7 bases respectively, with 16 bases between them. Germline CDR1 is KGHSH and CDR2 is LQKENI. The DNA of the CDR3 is TGTGCCAGCTCCAAAGGGCCAGGGATGAATGAGCAGTTCTTC. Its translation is CASSKGPGMNEQFF.

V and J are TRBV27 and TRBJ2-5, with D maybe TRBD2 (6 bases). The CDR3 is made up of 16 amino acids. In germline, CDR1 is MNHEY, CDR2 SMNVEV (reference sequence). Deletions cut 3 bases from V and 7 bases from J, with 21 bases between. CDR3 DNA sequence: TGTGCCAGCAGTTTCCGTAAGACTTCTGCCGGGGGGACCCAGTACTTC. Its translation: CASSFRKTSAGGTQYF.

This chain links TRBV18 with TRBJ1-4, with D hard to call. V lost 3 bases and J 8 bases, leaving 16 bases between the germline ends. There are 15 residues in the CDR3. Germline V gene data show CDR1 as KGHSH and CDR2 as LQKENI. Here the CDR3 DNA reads TGTGCCAGCTCACCCCCGTCGGGGAGCCACGAAAAACTGTTTTTT. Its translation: CASSPPSGSHEKLFF. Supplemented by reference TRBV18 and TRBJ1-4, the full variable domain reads NAGVMQNPRHLVRRRGQEARLRCSPMKGHSHVYWYRQLPEEGLKFMVYLQKENIIDESGMPKERFSAEFPKEGPSILRIQQVVRGDSAAYFCASSPPSGSHEKLFFGSGTQLSVL.

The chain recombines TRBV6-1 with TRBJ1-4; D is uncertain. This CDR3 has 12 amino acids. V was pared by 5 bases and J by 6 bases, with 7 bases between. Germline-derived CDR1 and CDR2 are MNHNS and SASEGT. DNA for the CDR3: TGTGCCAGCAGTCCTCGACATGAAAAACTGTTTTTT. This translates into CASSPRHEKLFF.

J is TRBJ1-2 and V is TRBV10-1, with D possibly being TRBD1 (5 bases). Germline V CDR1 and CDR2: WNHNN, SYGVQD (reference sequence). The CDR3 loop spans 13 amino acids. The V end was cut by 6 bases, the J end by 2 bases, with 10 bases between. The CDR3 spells CASSPQGNYGYTF. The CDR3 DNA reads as TGCGCCAGCAGCCCTCAGGGAAACTATGGCTACACCTTC.

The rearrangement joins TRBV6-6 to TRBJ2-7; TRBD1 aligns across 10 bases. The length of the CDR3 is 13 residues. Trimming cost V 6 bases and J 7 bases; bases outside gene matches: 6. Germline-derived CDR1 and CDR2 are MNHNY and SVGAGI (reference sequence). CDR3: CASRGDRGWEQYF. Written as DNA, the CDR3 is TGTGCCAGCAGGGGGGACAGGGGCTGGGAGCAGTACTTC.

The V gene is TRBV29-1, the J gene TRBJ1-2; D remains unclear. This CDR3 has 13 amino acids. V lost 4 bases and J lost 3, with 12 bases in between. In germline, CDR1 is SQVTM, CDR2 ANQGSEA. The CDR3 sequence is CSVGVGVDYGYTF. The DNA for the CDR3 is TGCAGCGTTGGTGTTGGGGTTGACTATGGCTACACCTTC.

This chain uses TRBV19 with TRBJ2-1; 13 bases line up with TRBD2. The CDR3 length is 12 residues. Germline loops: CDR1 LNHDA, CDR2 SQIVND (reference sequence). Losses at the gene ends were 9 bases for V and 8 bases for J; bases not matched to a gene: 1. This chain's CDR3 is CASGLAGDEQFF. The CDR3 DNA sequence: TGTGCCAGCGGACTAGCGGGAGATGAGCAGTTCTTC. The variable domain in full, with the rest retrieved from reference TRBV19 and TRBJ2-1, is DGGITQSPKYLFRKEGQNVTLSCEQNLNHDAMYWYRQDPGQGLRLIYYSQIVNDFQKGDIAEGYSVSREKKESFPLTVTSAQKNPTAFYLCASGLAGDEQFFGPGTRLTVL.

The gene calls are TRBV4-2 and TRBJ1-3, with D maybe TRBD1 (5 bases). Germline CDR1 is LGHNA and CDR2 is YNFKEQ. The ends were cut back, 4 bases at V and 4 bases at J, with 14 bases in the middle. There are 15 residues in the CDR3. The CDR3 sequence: CASSRAGTEGNTIYF. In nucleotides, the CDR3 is TGTGCCAGCAGCCGGGCCGGGACGGAGGGAAACACCATATATTTT.